This section outlines one TCR beta chain sequence together with its context. Its specificity is unknown. This sample is part of a study of T cells in Graves' hyperthyroidism and ophthalmopathy. Study summary: Specimen type is peripheral blood, collected at initial diagnosis prior to any treatment. Findings and limits, study-wide: Blood samples included most of the expanded thyroid clonotypes exceeding 0.001.

Using RNA transcripts as the source, TCR beta CDR3 regions were amplified. When the TCR CDR3 underwent first-round RT-PCR, the HTBI primer set was used. TCRdb reprocessed the multiplex PCR reads with MiXCR, giving one entry per CDR3 protein. The sample has roughly 300,000 distinct CDR3 sequences, more than 11% seen once. CDR1 SQVTM and CDR2 ANQGSEA come from the germline V gene. With 6 bases clipped from V and 0 bases from J, the junction kept 0 bases outside the gene matches. The CDR3 covers 13 residues. The sequence derives from a woman aged 25-40 years with Graves' hyperthyroidism. Sequencing was carried out using blood. The chain has TRBV29-1 and TRBJ2-1; 9 bases agree with TRBD2. In DNA form, the CDR3 reads TGCAGCGTGCGGGAGGGCTCCTACAATGAGCAGTTCTTC. This codes for CSVREGSYNEQFF.